These 14 T cell receptor beta chains came from one sample sequenced in a study of STAT5B mutations in CD4+ large granular lymphocyte leukemia. Profiled with immunoSEQ multiplex PCR; TCRdb holds only in-frame clones, not every one. The sample records nearly 45,000 clones, roughly 85% being singletons. Sequences were obtained from CD4+ T cells from blood buffy coats. The receptors were gathered from a human donor in good health.

This clone has more than one count but fewer than ten. The chain is built from TRBV19 and TRBJ1-1, with 8 bases aligning to TRBD1. Trimming removed 3 bases from V and 0 bases from J; junction bases left unmatched: 6. Germline CDR1 is LNHDA and CDR2 is SQIVND (reference sequence). The CDR3 loop spans 16 amino acids. CDR3 loop: CASSMSRGRMNTEAFF. The CDR3, as DNA: TGTGCCAGTAGTATGAGCAGGGGGCGCATGAACACTGAAGCTTTCTTT.

The V call is TRBV10-1, the J call TRBJ1-5, with 7 bases identical to TRBD1. V lost 0 bases to trimming and J lost 3 bases; unmatched junction nucleotides: 8. The length of the CDR3 is 17 residues. CDR1 is WNHNN, CDR2 SYGVQD, per germline (reference sequence). The CDR3 here is CASSESHTGVINQPQHF. The CDR3 coding sequence is TGCGCCAGCAGTGAGTCTCACACAGGGGTCATCAATCAGCCCCAGCATTTT.

The V gene is TRBV30, the J gene TRBJ1-3; 10 bases align to TRBD1. The V and J ends lost 2 bases and 8 bases, in that order; junction bases with no gene match: 6. This CDR3 has 14 amino acids. In germline, CDR1 is GTSNPN, CDR2 SVGIG (reference sequence). The CDR3 bases are TGTGCCTGGAGTTACGGGACAGGGGCAGACACCATATATTTT. Protein: CAWSYGTGADTIYF.

The rearrangement joins TRBV7-9 to TRBJ2-5; tentatively, D is TRBD1 (5 bases). The CDR3 length is 14 residues. The V and J ends lost 5 bases and 2 bases respectively, with 12 bases between them. CDR1 and CDR2 from the germline V gene are SEHNR and FQNEAQ (reference sequence). This chain's CDR3 is CASSRRQNQETQYF. CDR3 coding DNA: TGTGCCAGCAGCCGCCGACAGAATCAAGAGACCCAGTACTTC.

The CDR3 region is CASSPVRGANEQFF. The CDR3 coding sequence is TGTGCCAGCAGTCCCGTTCGGGGGGCAAATGAGCAGTTCTTC. The chain links TRBV7-7 to TRBJ2-1, with D perhaps TRBD2 (7 bases). Trimming cost V 6 bases and J 7 bases, with 16 bases left between them. From germline, CDR1 is SSHAT and CDR2 FNYEAQ (reference sequence). There are 14 residues in the CDR3.

The chain links TRBV5-1 to TRBJ2-1; TRBD2 agrees at 10 bases. V dropped 7 bases and J dropped 9; count of bases not matched to a gene: 10. Germline-derived CDR1 and CDR2 are SGHRS and YFSETQ. CDR3 size: 14 residues. As DNA, the CDR3 is TGCGCCAGCCAGCTAGCGGGAGTAGTGAGTGAGCAGTTCTTC. The encoded protein is CASQLAGVVSEQFF.

The rearrangement links TRBV7-3 to TRBJ2-2; no definite D call. Germline lookup yields CDR1 SGHTA and CDR2 FQGTGA. The CDR3 has 17 residues. The ends were cut back, 1 base at V and 0 bases at J, with 12 bases in the middle. The CDR3 sequence: CASSLRFDFPNTGELFF. The CDR3 nucleotides read TGTGCCAGCAGCTTAAGGTTTGACTTTCCGAACACCGGGGAGCTGTTTTTT.

The rearrangement links TRBV5-4 to TRBJ1-2; TRBD1 matches at 8 bases. CDR3 size: 19 residues. J was trimmed by 0 bases and V by 2 bases; bases with no gene match: 15. Per the germline V gene, CDR1 is SGHNT and CDR2 is YYREEE (reference sequence). CDR3 sequence: CASSLSSSGTGTTNYGYTF. The CDR3 DNA reads as TGTGCCAGCAGCTTATCCTCGTCCGGGACAGGTACCACTAACTATGGCTACACCTTC.

V is TRBV5-1 and J is TRBJ2-5, with D perhaps matching TRBD1 (6 bases). CDR1 and CDR2 (germline): SGHRS, YFSETQ. V dropped 3 bases and J dropped 4 bases, with 10 bases sitting between them. The CDR3 contains 13 residues. CDR3 DNA: TGCGCCAGCAGCTCTAAAGGGGGAGAGACCCAGTACTTC. Encoded protein: CASSSKGGETQYF.

This chain joins TRBV6-1 and TRBJ1-1; 8 bases are a match to TRBD1. Germline V CDR1 and CDR2: MNHNS, SASEGT. This CDR3 is 14 amino acids long. Trimming removed 4 bases from V and 1 base from J; junction bases left unmatched: 2. CDR3 amino acids: CASSVDRGNTEAFF. The CDR3 DNA is TGTGCCAGCAGTGTCGACAGGGGGAACACTGAAGCTTTCTTT.

This sequence joins TRBV19 and TRBJ2-2; a weak D match, TRBD1 (5 bases). The CDR3 runs to 14 residues. Trimming cost V 3 bases and J 6 bases, with 11 bases left between them. The germline V gene has CDR1 LNHDA and CDR2 SQIVND (reference sequence). CDR3 protein: CASSIGRAPGELFF. The CDR3 DNA reads TGTGCCAGTAGTATCGGCAGGGCCCCCGGGGAGCTGTTTTTT.

The chain employs TRBV4-3 and TRBJ2-1; 7 positions agree with TRBD1. Unmatched junction bases numbered 9, after V lost 4 bases and J lost 6 bases. Germline values: CDR1 LGHNA, CDR2 YSLEER. The CDR3 covers 15 residues. The CDR3 reads CASSRRQGPLNEQFF. In nucleotides, the CDR3 is TGCGCCAGCAGCCGCCGACAGGGACCCCTCAATGAGCAGTTCTTC.

The chain is built from TRBV29-1 and TRBJ2-7, with TRBD2 matching over 9 bases. The CDR3 consists of 12 residues. J was trimmed by 4 bases and V by 7 bases; bases with no gene match: 5. Per germline, CDR1 SQVTM and CDR2 ANQGSEA. The CDR3 loop reads CSAASGIYEQYF. As DNA, the CDR3 is TGCAGCGCCGCTAGCGGGATTTACGAGCAGTACTTC.

The chain joins TRBV5-1 to TRBJ2-2; tentatively, D is TRBD2 (6 bases). The ends were cut back, 5 bases at V and 6 bases at J, with 20 bases in the middle. CDR1 is SGHRS and CDR2 is YFSETQ in the germline V gene. The CDR3 consists of 16 residues. In DNA, the CDR3 is TGCGCCAGCAGTTCTGGGCCAGGGAGGAATCCCGGGGAGCTGTTTTTT. This encodes CASSSGPGRNPGELFF.